This T cell receptor (beta chain) derives from a study of blood T cell repertoires in COVID-19. About the study: There were acute and convalescent COVID-19 samples, and they came from the United States, Italy and Spain. T cells, B-cell-depleted T cells, or PBMCs supplied cDNA or gDNA.

Germline assignment: CDR1 SGDLS and CDR2 YYNGEE. The CDR3 runs 13 residues. V was trimmed by 0 bases and J by 7 bases, leaving 11 bases between them. In the authors' workflow: From reference gene primer amplification, estimates of nucleated cell counts were derived. Generated by immunoSEQ multiplex PCR, the TCRdb table keeps only in-frame clones and is missing some. The DNA was the basis for D and trimming; V, J and clone size are from that table. The sample comprises tens of thousands of clones, around 74% of which are singletons, and around 20% rests with the top ten. The V and J genes are TRBV9 and TRBJ2-7; a possible D gene is TRBD2 (6 bases). Material for sequencing was peripheral blood. This TCR derives from a man aged 65-85 years with acute or convalescent COVID-19. CDR3 region: CASSVEPRGEQYF. The CDR3 nucleotides are TGTGCCAGCAGCGTAGAACCTCGGGGGGAGCAGTACTTC. Full variable domain (remainder filled in from reference TRBV9 and TRBJ2-7): DSGVTQTPKHLITATGQRVTLRCSPRSGDLSVYWYQQSLDQGLQFLIQYYNGEERAKGNILERFSAQQFPDLHSELNLSSLELGDSALYFCASSVEPRGEQYFGPGTRLTVT.